Each of the 28 T cell receptor beta chains below was sequenced from the same sample in a study of T cell responses to AZD1222 COVID-19 vaccine. The protocol was immunoSEQ multiplex PCR, while the TCRdb copy is restricted to in-frame clones and leaves out a portion. The sample holds 150,000 or so clones, around 88% seen once. The sample here was peripheral blood, taken on day 0 of MenACWY control vaccination. These receptors all come from an adult in good health.

CDR3 bases: TGTGCCAGCAGCTTATGGGCGGGGGCCTACAATGAGCAGTTCTTC. It translates to CASSLWAGAYNEQFF. The J gene is TRBJ2-1, the V gene TRBV7-8; 7 positions agree with TRBD2. Germline values: CDR1 SGHVS, CDR2 FQNEAQ. The CDR3 loop spans 15 amino acids. V lost 2 bases, J lost 2 bases, and 3 bases stayed unmatched.

This chain links TRBV6-4 with TRBJ1-1; D unresolved. The CDR3 is 13 amino acids. CDR1 and CDR2 from the germline V gene are MRHNA and SNTAGT. Trimming cost V 6 bases and J 2 bases, with 10 bases left between them. The CDR3 DNA is TGTGCCAGCAGGAGTAGGGTTAACACTGAAGCTTTCTTT. Protein product: CASRSRVNTEAFF.

The gene calls are TRBV28 and TRBJ2-7; 9 nucleotides align to TRBD2. CDR3 length: 15 residues. After removal of 7 bases from V and 6 bases from J, the junction contained 13 bases not matched to a gene. Germline loops: CDR1 MDHEN, CDR2 SYDVKM. The CDR3 loop reads CASTSGAGGLGEQYF. In DNA, the CDR3 is TGTGCCAGCACCTCTGGAGCGGGAGGCCTCGGCGAGCAGTACTTC.

The V and J genes are TRBV4-3 and TRBJ1-4, with a tentative D call TRBD1 (6 bases). The ends were cut back, 0 bases at V and 4 bases at J, with 12 bases in the middle. The CDR3 is 16 residues long. Germline CDR1 is LGHNA and CDR2 is YSLEER. The CDR3, as DNA: TGCGCCAGCAGCCAAGACTGGGGGCGTCTTAATGAAAAACTGTTTTTT. Translating it yields CASSQDWGRLNEKLFF.

This chain connects TRBV15 to TRBJ2-7, with TRBD2 identical over 8 bases. Germline V gene data show CDR1 as LNHNV and CDR2 as YYDKDF (reference sequence). The CDR3 totals 13 residues. Losses at the gene ends were 3 bases for V and 6 bases for J; bases not matched to a gene: 4. CDR3: CATSRESGSEQYF. The CDR3 DNA reads as TGTGCCACCAGCAGGGAAAGCGGGAGCGAGCAGTACTTC.

The J gene is TRBJ1-5, the V gene TRBV28; no firm D call. V lost 6 bases to trimming and J lost 12 bases, with 15 bases between them. Germline assignment: CDR1 MDHEN and CDR2 SYDVKM. The CDR3 runs to 12 residues. The CDR3 region is CASSDSQINQHF. The CDR3 nucleotides read TGTGCCAGCAGCGACTCACAGATTAACCAGCATTTT. Drawing the rest from reference TRBV28 and TRBJ1-5, the complete variable domain is DVKVTQSSRYLVKRTGEKVFLECVQDMDHENMFWYRQDPGLGLRLIYFSYDVKMKEKGDIPEGYSVSREKKERFSLILESASTNQTSMYLCASSDSQINQHFGDGTRLSIL.

V is TRBV18 and J is TRBJ1-5, with 7 bases identical to TRBD1. J lost 7 bases, V lost 5 bases, and 11 bases had no gene match. This CDR3 comprises 15 residues. CDR1 and CDR2 (germline): KGHSH, LQKENI. Here the CDR3 reads CASSGQRQGSQPQHF. In nucleotides, the CDR3 is TGTGCCAGCTCAGGCCAGAGACAGGGTTCACAGCCCCAGCATTTT.

This chain uses TRBV3-1 (or the pseudogene TRBV3-2) with TRBJ2-1; TRBD2 aligns across 16 bases. This CDR3 is 16 amino acids long. With V trimmed by 3 bases and J by 8 bases, 4 bases remained unmatched. Germline CDR1 reads LGHDT; CDR2 reads YNNKEL (reference sequence). DNA for the CDR3: TGTGCCAGCAGCCAGGCGGGACTAGCGGGGGGGCATGAGCAGTTCTTC. Its protein is CASSQAGLAGGHEQFF.

The genes are TRBV2 and TRBJ2-5; tentative D call: TRBD1 (5 bases). This CDR3 region has 13 residues. The V gene lost 4 bases and the J gene lost 4 bases, with 10 bases spanning the gap. CDR1 is SNHLY and CDR2 is FYNNEI in the germline V gene. CDR3 in amino acids: CASSGRARETQYF. CDR3 nucleotide sequence: TGTGCCAGCAGTGGCAGGGCTCGAGAGACCCAGTACTTC.

V usage is TRBV7-2 and J usage is TRBJ2-1; perhaps TRBD1 as D (5 bases). V dropped 0 bases and J dropped 8 bases, with 11 bases sitting between them. The CDR3 is 14 residues long. From germline, CDR1 is SGHTA and CDR2 FQGNSA. CDR3 DNA: TGTGCCAGCAGCTTAGCGCCAGGGTCGGATGAGCAGTTCTTC. Its protein is CASSLAPGSDEQFF.

This clone was picked up a small number of times. V usage is TRBV7-2 and J usage is TRBJ2-1, with a weak D call TRBD1 (6 bases). The CDR3 has 12 amino acids. Germline V gives CDR1 SGHTA, CDR2 FQGNSA. The V end lost 4 bases, the J end lost 6 bases, and 7 bases lay between the germline ends. The CDR3 sequence is CASSWGPNEQFF. The CDR3 nucleotides are TGTGCCAGCAGCTGGGGGCCCAATGAGCAGTTCTTC.

In its sample, this clone was seen once. The genes are TRBV30 and TRBJ1-5; D unresolved. V was pared by 0 bases and J by 0 bases, with 12 bases between. From germline, CDR1 is GTSNPN and CDR2 SVGIG (reference sequence). The length of the CDR3 is 16 residues. The CDR3 nucleotides read TGTGCCTGGAGTGTACCGTCGGCAGATAGCAATCAGCCCCAGCATTTT. The encoded protein is CAWSVPSADSNQPQHF.

The V and J genes are TRBV29-1 and TRBJ2-7, with 8 bases lining up with TRBD1. The CDR3 spans 15 residues. V lost 4 bases, J lost 5 bases, and 13 bases stayed unmatched. Germline V gives CDR1 SQVTM, CDR2 ANQGSEA. CDR3 sequence reads: CSVVIRDRPSDEQYF. The CDR3 DNA is TGCAGCGTTGTCATCCGGGACAGGCCGTCCGACGAGCAGTACTTC.

The chain recombines TRBV4-3 with TRBJ1-4; no clear D gene. The CDR3 is made up of 20 amino acids. In germline, CDR1 is LGHNA, CDR2 YSLEER. V was trimmed by 3 bases and J by 0 bases, leaving 23 bases between them. The CDR3 sequence is CASSQWTREWDLATNEKLFF. The CDR3 DNA sequence: TGCGCCAGCAGCCAGTGGACGAGGGAATGGGATTTAGCAACTAATGAAAAACTGTTTTTT.

The gene calls are TRBV28 and TRBJ2-3, with 10 bases that match TRBD2. CDR3 length equals 18 residues. V gave up 2 bases and J gave up 2 bases; unmatched junction bases: 10. Germline values: CDR1 MDHEN, CDR2 SYDVKM. DNA for the CDR3: TGTGCCAGCAGTTTAAGGAAACTAGCGGGGACAGACACAGATACGCAGTATTTT. Translating gives CASSLRKLAGTDTDTQYF.

This clone was counted between two and nine times. The rearrangement uses TRBV19 and TRBJ1-6; D not certain. The CDR3 runs to 16 residues. Germline-derived CDR1 and CDR2 are LNHDA and SQIVND (reference sequence). Trimming shortened V by 3 bases and J by 3 bases, and 12 bases separated the two germline ends. This CDR3 reads CASSIGSQVYNSPLHF. CDR3 bases: TGTGCCAGTAGTATCGGCAGCCAAGTCTATAATTCACCCCTCCACTTT.

The rearrangement links TRBV25-1 to TRBJ1-5; D gene unclear. Deletions cut 3 bases from V and 11 bases from J, with 11 bases between. The CDR3 loop spans 12 amino acids. Germline loops: CDR1 MGHDK, CDR2 SYGVNS. The CDR3 DNA follows: TGTGCCAGCAGTGATCCGCACGAGTCCCAGCATTTT. Its translation: CASSDPHESQHF.

The CDR3 sequence: CASTPGPFSGNTIYF. CDR3 DNA sequence: TGTGCCAGCACCCCAGGGCCCTTCTCTGGAAACACCATATATTTT. V and J are TRBV5-8 and TRBJ1-3; D is perhaps TRBD1 (5 bases). This CDR3 has 15 amino acids. Germline loops: CDR1 SGHTS, CDR2 YDEGEE. Trimming removed 6 bases at V and 0 bases at J, with 13 bases between.

The V and J genes are TRBV30 and TRBJ2-1; D may be TRBD1 (6 bases). The ends were cut back, 0 bases at V and 7 bases at J, with 10 bases in the middle. The CDR3 spans 13 residues. Germline V gives CDR1 GTSNPN, CDR2 SVGIG (reference sequence). This CDR3 is CAWSVSGANEQFF. The CDR3 region has the DNA TGTGCCTGGAGTGTCTCAGGGGCAAATGAGCAGTTCTTC.

The V and J genes are TRBV7-9 and TRBJ1-4; the match to TRBD1 covers 10 bases. V shed 5 bases, J shed 7 bases, and the junction held 4 bases outside the gene matches. This CDR3 comprises 14 residues. Per germline, CDR1 SEHNR and CDR2 FQNEAQ (reference sequence). The CDR3 DNA follows: TGTGCCAGCAGCGACCGGGACAGGGGTGAAAAACTGTTTTTT. This codes for CASSDRDRGEKLFF.

This clone appeared a single time. The rearrangement uses TRBV7-6 and TRBJ1-3; D is possibly TRBD1 (6 bases). CDR1 and CDR2 (germline): SGHVS, FNYEAQ. Trimming removed 1 base from V and 0 bases from J, with 10 bases in between. The CDR3 runs 16 residues. The CDR3 here is CASSLDGGASGNTIYF. For the CDR3, the DNA is TGTGCCAGCAGCTTAGATGGGGGGGCCTCTGGAAACACCATATATTTT.

The V gene is TRBV11-2, the J gene TRBJ1-2; 11 bases agree with TRBD1. Germline CDR1 reads SGHAT; CDR2 reads FQNNGV. Trimming took 5 bases from V and 7 from J; bases not matched to a gene: 9. The CDR3 is 15 amino acids. CDR3 nucleotides: TGTGCCAGCAGCCACTACCGGACAGGGGGCCTTGGCTACACCTTC. Translating gives CASSHYRTGGLGYTF.

The J gene is TRBJ2-7, the V gene TRBV11-2; D gene unclear. The CDR3 is made up of 12 amino acids. The V gene lost 5 bases and the J gene lost 7 bases, with 12 bases spanning the gap. Germline-derived CDR1 and CDR2 are SGHAT and FQNNGV. This CDR3 is CASSLPTGEQYF. DNA of the CDR3: TGTGCCAGCAGCCTTCCAACTGGGGAGCAGTACTTC.

This chain uses TRBV6-2 or TRBV6-3 with TRBJ1-2; 7 bases fit TRBD1. The length of the CDR3 is 14 residues. Germline CDR1 reads MNHEY; CDR2 reads SVGEGT. V was pared by 6 bases and J by 4 bases, with 8 bases of the junction left unmatched. DNA for the CDR3: TGTGCCAGCAGCTTTGAGGGGGCGATCTATGGCTACACCTTC. Its translation: CASSFEGAIYGYTF.

This rearrangement joins TRBV5-1 to TRBJ1-1; weak D call: TRBD1 (5 bases). V was shortened by 4 bases and J by 4 bases, with 14 bases between the two germline ends. The CDR3 has 14 residues. CDR1 and CDR2 (germline): SGHRS, YFSETQ. The CDR3 loop is CASSGDLKGTEAFF. The CDR3 nucleotides read TGCGCCAGCAGCGGGGACCTAAAGGGCACTGAAGCTTTCTTT.

The V call is TRBV5-1, the J call TRBJ1-4; TRBD1 aligns across 7 bases. The germline gives CDR1 SGHRS, CDR2 YFSETQ. CDR3 length: 14 amino acids. Trimming at V came to 0 bases and at J to 5 bases, leaving 1 base not matched to a gene. In DNA, the CDR3 is TGCGCCAGCAGCTTGGAACAGGGGAATGAAAAACTGTTTTTT. It is translated as CASSLEQGNEKLFF.

The chain couples TRBV28 to TRBJ1-2, with 7 bases lining up with TRBD1. Per germline, CDR1 MDHEN and CDR2 SYDVKM. The V segment lost 7 bases and the J segment 2 bases; nucleotides outside the gene matches: 7. The CDR3 is 14 amino acids. CDR3 nucleotide sequence: TGTGCCAGCAACCAACTGACAGGGAACTATGGCTACACCTTC. Its protein is CASNQLTGNYGYTF.

A note on this clone: Other DNA sequences in the sample encode the same CDR3. CDR3 in amino acids: CASSPNRGKETQYF. The CDR3 coding sequence is TGTGCCAGCAGCCCAAACAGGGGTAAAGAGACCCAGTACTTC. The V call is TRBV7-2, the J call TRBJ2-5; 7 positions match TRBD1. The CDR3 has 14 amino acids. Germline CDR1 SGHTA, CDR2 FQGNSA. J was trimmed by 3 bases and V by 5 bases; bases with no gene match: 6.